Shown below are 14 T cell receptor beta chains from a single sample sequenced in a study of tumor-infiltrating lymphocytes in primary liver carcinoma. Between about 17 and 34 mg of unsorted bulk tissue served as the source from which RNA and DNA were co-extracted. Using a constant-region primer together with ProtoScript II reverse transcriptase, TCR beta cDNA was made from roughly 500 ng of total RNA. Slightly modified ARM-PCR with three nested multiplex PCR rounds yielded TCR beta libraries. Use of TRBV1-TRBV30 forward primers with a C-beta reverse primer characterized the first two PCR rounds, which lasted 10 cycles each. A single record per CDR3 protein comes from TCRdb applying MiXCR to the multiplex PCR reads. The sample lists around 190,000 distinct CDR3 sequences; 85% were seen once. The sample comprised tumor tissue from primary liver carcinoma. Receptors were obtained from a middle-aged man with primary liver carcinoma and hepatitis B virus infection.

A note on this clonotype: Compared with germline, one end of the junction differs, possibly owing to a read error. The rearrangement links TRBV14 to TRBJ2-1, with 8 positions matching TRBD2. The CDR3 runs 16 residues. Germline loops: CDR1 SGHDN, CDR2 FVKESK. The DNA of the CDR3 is TGTGTCAGCAGTACCGTAGCGGGATGGGTAAACAATGAGCTGTTCTTC. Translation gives CVSSTVAGWVNNELFF.

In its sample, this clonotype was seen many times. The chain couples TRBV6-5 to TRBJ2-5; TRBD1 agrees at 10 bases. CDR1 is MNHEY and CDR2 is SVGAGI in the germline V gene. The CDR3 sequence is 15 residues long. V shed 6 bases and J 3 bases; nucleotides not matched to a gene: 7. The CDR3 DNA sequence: TGTGCCAGCAGCGGGACAGGGGCAGGTGAAGAGACCCAGTACTTC. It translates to CASSGTGAGEETQYF.

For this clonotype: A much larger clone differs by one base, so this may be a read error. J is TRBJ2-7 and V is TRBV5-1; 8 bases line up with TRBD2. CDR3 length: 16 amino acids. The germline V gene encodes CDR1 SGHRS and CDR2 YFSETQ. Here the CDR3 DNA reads TGCGCCAGCAGCTCCCGACCCCCGGGACTAGACGGCGAGCATTACTTC. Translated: CASSSRPPGLDGEHYF.

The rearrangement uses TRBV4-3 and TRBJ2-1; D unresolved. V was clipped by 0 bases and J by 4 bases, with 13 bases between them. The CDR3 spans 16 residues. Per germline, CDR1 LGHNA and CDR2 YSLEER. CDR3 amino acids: CASSQESYSEYNEQFF. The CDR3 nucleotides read TGCGCCAGCAGCCAAGAATCATACTCAGAATACAATGAGCAGTTCTTC.

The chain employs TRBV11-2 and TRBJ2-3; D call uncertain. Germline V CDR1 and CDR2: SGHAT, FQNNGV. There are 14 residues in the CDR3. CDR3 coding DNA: TGTGTCAACAGCCCCCCGGACCGGGCAGATACGCAGTATTTT. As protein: CVNSPPDRADTQYF.

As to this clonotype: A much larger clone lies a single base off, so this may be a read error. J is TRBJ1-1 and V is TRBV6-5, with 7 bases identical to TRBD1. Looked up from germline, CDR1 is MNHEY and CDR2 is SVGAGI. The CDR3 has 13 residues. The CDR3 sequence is CASTQTLQGSALF. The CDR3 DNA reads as TGTGCCAGCACCCAGACCCTACAGGGGAGTGCTCTCTTT.

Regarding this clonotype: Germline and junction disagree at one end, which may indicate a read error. The chain's CDR3 is CSSGEGHPSYNEQFF. CDR3 in DNA: TGTTCCAGCGGGGAAGGACATCCTTCCTACAATGAGCAGTTCTTC. The gene calls are TRBV6-6 and TRBJ2-1; 7 nucleotides align to TRBD2. Looked up from germline, CDR1 is MNHNY and CDR2 is SVGAGI (reference sequence). The CDR3 loop spans 15 amino acids.

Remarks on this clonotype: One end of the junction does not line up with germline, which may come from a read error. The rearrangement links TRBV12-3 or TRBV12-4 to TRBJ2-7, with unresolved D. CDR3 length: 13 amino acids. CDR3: CATSLLRSYEQYF. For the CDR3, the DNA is TGTGCCACCAGTTTACTCCGATCTTACGAGCAGTACTTC.

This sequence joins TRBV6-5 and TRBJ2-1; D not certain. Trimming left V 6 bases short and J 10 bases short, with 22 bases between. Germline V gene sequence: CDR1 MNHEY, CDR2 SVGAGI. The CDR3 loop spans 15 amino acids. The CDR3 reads CASRRAGPSYKEQFF. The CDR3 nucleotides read TGTGCCAGCAGGCGAGCAGGTCCTTCCTATAAAGAGCAGTTCTTC.

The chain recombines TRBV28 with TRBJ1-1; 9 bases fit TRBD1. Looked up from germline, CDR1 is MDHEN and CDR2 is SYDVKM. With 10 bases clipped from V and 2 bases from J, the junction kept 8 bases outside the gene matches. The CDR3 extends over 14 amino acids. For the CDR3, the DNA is TGTGCCATCAGGGGAACAGGGGGCAACACTGAAGCTTTCTTT. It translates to CAIRGTGGNTEAFF. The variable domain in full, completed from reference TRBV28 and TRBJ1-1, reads DVKVTQSSRYLVKRTGEKVFLECVQDMDHENMFWYRQDPGLGLRLIYFSYDVKMKEKGDIPEGYSVSREKKERFSLILESASTNQTSMYLCAIRGTGGNTEAFFGQGTRLTVV.

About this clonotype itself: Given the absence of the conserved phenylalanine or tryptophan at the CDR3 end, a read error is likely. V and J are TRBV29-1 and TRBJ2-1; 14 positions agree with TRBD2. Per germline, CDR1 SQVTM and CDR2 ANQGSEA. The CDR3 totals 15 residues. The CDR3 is CSVGLAGGLYIEQFC. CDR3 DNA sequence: TGCAGCGTTGGACTAGCGGGAGGGCTCTACATTGAGCAGTTCTGC.

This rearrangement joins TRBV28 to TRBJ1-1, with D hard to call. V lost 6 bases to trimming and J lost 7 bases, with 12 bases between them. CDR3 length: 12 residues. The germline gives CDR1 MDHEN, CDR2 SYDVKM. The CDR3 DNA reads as TGTGCCAGCAGGACCACAAGGGATGAAGCTTTCTTT. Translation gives CASRTTRDEAFF.

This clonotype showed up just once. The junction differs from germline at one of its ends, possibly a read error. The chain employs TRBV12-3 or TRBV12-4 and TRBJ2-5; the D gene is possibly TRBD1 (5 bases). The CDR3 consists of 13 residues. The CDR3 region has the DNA TGTGCAAGCAGTTTAATAGGGGTAGAGACCCAGTACTTC. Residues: CASSLIGVETQYF.

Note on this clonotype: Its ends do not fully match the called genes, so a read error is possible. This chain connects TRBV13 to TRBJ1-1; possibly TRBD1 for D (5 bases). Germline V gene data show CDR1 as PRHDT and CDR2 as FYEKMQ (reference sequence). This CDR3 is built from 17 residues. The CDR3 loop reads CASSLGRWGVFNTEALF. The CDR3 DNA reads TGTGCCAGCAGCTTAGGTCGTTGGGGGGTTTTTAACACTGAAGCTCTCTTT.